These T cell receptor beta chains were read from a single sample in a study of blood T cell repertoires in COVID-19. TCRdb's copy holds only in-frame clones and misses some; the assay was immunoSEQ multiplex PCR. The sample contains more than 130,000 clones, more than 80% of which appear only once. Sequenced sample: peripheral blood. The source of these receptors is a human donor in a cohort sampled during active COVID-19. CDR3s include the opening cysteine and the closing phenylalanine or tryptophan. Each record gives: J gene, clone size, V gene, CDR3 length, D gene, CDR3 DNA, CDR3 protein. The D gene is left open where the match is weak. Expanded clones are given a class, and other clones once, few, many or no size at all.

j_gene: TRBJ2-1; abundance: -; v_gene: TRBV30; len: 17; d_gene: TRBD1; CDR3nt: TGTGCCTGTAGGTCCGGGGTTGGACAGGCTGGGTACAATGAGCAGTTCTTC; CDR3aa: CACRSGVGQAGYNEQFF
j_gene: TRBJ1-5; abundance: -; v_gene: TRBV7-2; len: 15; d_gene: -; CDR3nt: TGTGCCAGCAGCTCTGATACAGGGATGAATCAGCCCCAGCATTTT; CDR3aa: CASSSDTGMNQPQHF
j_gene: TRBJ1-2; abundance: -; v_gene: TRBV5-1; len: 16; d_gene: TRBD1; CDR3nt: TGCGCCAGCAGCGAGGACCAGGGGGCGCGAATCTATGGCTACACCTTC; CDR3aa: CASSEDQGARIYGYTF
j_gene: TRBJ2-2; abundance: -; v_gene: TRBV7-2; len: 15; d_gene: TRBD2; CDR3nt: TGTGCCAGCAGTCGGACTAGCGATAGTTTGGGGGAGCTGTTTTTT; CDR3aa: CASSRTSDSLGELFF
j_gene: TRBJ1-2; abundance: -; v_gene: TRBV5-1; len: 15; d_gene: TRBD1; CDR3nt: TGCGCCAGCAGTCTAGGGACAGGGGTGTCTGTTGGCTACACCTTC; CDR3aa: CASSLGTGVSVGYTF
j_gene: TRBJ2-7; abundance: once; v_gene: TRBV3-1/TRBV3-2; len: 15; d_gene: TRBD2; CDR3nt: TGTGCCAGCAGCCAAGCTAGCGGGGGAACCTACGAGCAGTACTTC; CDR3aa: CASSQASGGTYEQYF
j_gene: TRBJ2-7; abundance: -; v_gene: TRBV30; len: 13; d_gene: -; CDR3nt: TGTGCCTGGAGTCAAGGGACAATCTACGAGCAGTACTTC; CDR3aa: CAWSQGTIYEQYF
j_gene: TRBJ1-2; abundance: -; v_gene: TRBV6-5; len: 15; d_gene: TRBD1; CDR3nt: TGTGCCAGCAGTTACTCTTTGGGACAGCCTTATGGCTACACCTTC; CDR3aa: CASSYSLGQPYGYTF
j_gene: TRBJ1-1; abundance: -; v_gene: TRBV6-5; len: 15; d_gene: -; CDR3nt: TGTGCCAGCAGTTACTCCCGGGGGGTAATCACTGAAGCTTTCTTT; CDR3aa: CASSYSRGVITEAFF
j_gene: TRBJ1-2; abundance: -; v_gene: TRBV7-2; len: 15; d_gene: -; CDR3nt: TGTGCCAGCAGCTTAGTCGGGACACCTAACTATGGCTACACCTTC; CDR3aa: CASSLVGTPNYGYTF
j_gene: TRBJ2-2; abundance: -; v_gene: TRBV7-3; len: 14; d_gene: -; CDR3nt: TGTGCCAGCAGCTTGGACAAAAGTACCGGGGAGCTGTTTTTT; CDR3aa: CASSLDKSTGELFF
j_gene: TRBJ1-2; abundance: once; v_gene: TRBV6-5; len: 14; d_gene: -; CDR3nt: TGTGCCAGCTTCCGTGTTGGGGGCGGGTATGGCTACACCTTC; CDR3aa: CASFRVGGGYGYTF
j_gene: TRBJ2-7; abundance: once; v_gene: TRBV6-6; len: 14; d_gene: TRBD2; CDR3nt: TGTGCCAGCAGCGGAGCGGGGGTGCCCTACGAGCAGTACTTC; CDR3aa: CASSGAGVPYEQYF
j_gene: TRBJ1-5; abundance: -; v_gene: TRBV6-1; len: 13; d_gene: TRBD1; CDR3nt: TGTGCCAGCAGTGAACAGGGGGCTCAGCCCCAGCATTTT; CDR3aa: CASSEQGAQPQHF
j_gene: TRBJ1-1; abundance: -; v_gene: TRBV5-1; len: 19; d_gene: TRBD1; CDR3nt: TGCGCCAGCAGCTTCTTTATCGGCGGGACAGGGGGCGCGGGGACTGAAGCTTTCTTT; CDR3aa: CASSFFIGGTGGAGTEAFF
j_gene: TRBJ1-1; abundance: -; v_gene: TRBV28; len: 15; d_gene: TRBD1; CDR3nt: TGTGCCAGCAGACTACCGGGACAGGGGAACACTGAAGCTTTCTTT; CDR3aa: CASRLPGQGNTEAFF
j_gene: TRBJ2-7; abundance: -; v_gene: TRBV6-1; len: 15; d_gene: TRBD1; CDR3nt: TGTGCCAGCAGTGAAGCGACAGGGGGCCCCAAAGAGCAGTACTTC; CDR3aa: CASSEATGGPKEQYF
j_gene: TRBJ1-5; abundance: -; v_gene: TRBV5-6; len: 17; d_gene: -; CDR3nt: TGTGCCAGCAGCTTGGCTTCATGGGGGGTGGACAATCAGCCCCAGCATTTT; CDR3aa: CASSLASWGVDNQPQHF
j_gene: TRBJ2-5; abundance: -; v_gene: TRBV11-2; len: 17; d_gene: TRBD2; CDR3nt: TGTGCCAGCAGCCTCCAACTAGCGGGGGGAATCCAAGAGACCCAGTACTTC; CDR3aa: CASSLQLAGGIQETQYF
j_gene: TRBJ1-4; abundance: -; v_gene: TRBV3-1/TRBV3-2; len: 13; d_gene: -; CDR3nt: TGTGCCAGCAGCCAAGCCAGGGGTGAAAAACTGTTTTTT; CDR3aa: CASSQARGEKLFF
j_gene: TRBJ1-1; abundance: -; v_gene: TRBV5-5; len: 14; d_gene: -; CDR3nt: TGTGCCAGCAGCTTTCGGGGAGGGTGGACTGAAGCTTTCTTT; CDR3aa: CASSFRGGWTEAFF
j_gene: TRBJ2-3; abundance: -; v_gene: TRBV7-8; len: 15; d_gene: -; CDR3nt: TGTGCCAGCAGCTTGATTGCAGGCGGCACAGATACGCAGTATTTT; CDR3aa: CASSLIAGGTDTQYF
j_gene: TRBJ2-5; abundance: -; v_gene: TRBV6-5; len: 14; d_gene: -; CDR3nt: TGTGCCAGCAGTCCAGGACGCCCGGGGGAGACCCAGTACTTC; CDR3aa: CASSPGRPGETQYF
j_gene: TRBJ1-4; abundance: -; v_gene: TRBV6-5; len: 14; d_gene: -; CDR3nt: TGTGCCAGCAGTTCTCAGGGGTTTGAGGAAAAACTGTTTTTT; CDR3aa: CASSSQGFEEKLFF
j_gene: TRBJ2-3; abundance: -; v_gene: TRBV5-1; len: 16; d_gene: -; CDR3nt: TGCGCCAGCAGCTTGCGTGGTCAGAGGGGCACAGATACGCAGTATTTT; CDR3aa: CASSLRGQRGTDTQYF
j_gene: TRBJ2-4; abundance: few; v_gene: TRBV5-1; len: 13; d_gene: TRBD2; CDR3nt: TGCGCCAGCAGGGGACTAGTCGGGAACATTCAGTACTTC; CDR3aa: CASRGLVGNIQYF
j_gene: TRBJ2-7; abundance: -; v_gene: TRBV6-2/TRBV6-3; len: 16; d_gene: -; CDR3nt: TGTGCCAGCAGCTTTAGACCCGGACAGACCTCCTACGAGCAGTACTTC; CDR3aa: CASSFRPGQTSYEQYF
j_gene: TRBJ2-6; abundance: -; v_gene: TRBV6-2/TRBV6-3; len: 19; d_gene: TRBD2; CDR3nt: TGTGCCAGCAGTACCCCCACGGTTGGGAGGGACTCTGGGGCCAACGTCCTGACTTTC; CDR3aa: CASSTPTVGRDSGANVLTF
j_gene: TRBJ2-3; abundance: -; v_gene: TRBV5-1; len: 13; d_gene: -; CDR3nt: TGCGCCAGCAGTTCCGTAGCGGCAGATACGCAGTATTTT; CDR3aa: CASSSVAADTQYF
j_gene: TRBJ1-2; abundance: -; v_gene: TRBV4-3; len: 14; d_gene: TRBD1; CDR3nt: TGCGCCAGCAGCCGGACAGGGTTGGACTATGGCTACACCTTC; CDR3aa: CASSRTGLDYGYTF
j_gene: TRBJ1-2; abundance: once; v_gene: TRBV7-2; len: 14; d_gene: TRBD1; CDR3nt: TGTGCCAGCAGCCAGACGACAGGGAAGTATGGCTACACCTTC; CDR3aa: CASSQTTGKYGYTF
j_gene: TRBJ2-2; abundance: -; v_gene: TRBV4-3; len: 12; d_gene: -; CDR3nt: TGCGCCAGCAGCCTATACACCGGGGAGCTGTTTTTT; CDR3aa: CASSLYTGELFF
j_gene: TRBJ1-6; abundance: -; v_gene: TRBV2; len: 13; d_gene: -; CDR3nt: TGTGCCAGCAGGCTGGCCGTTAATTCACCCCTCCACTTT; CDR3aa: CASRLAVNSPLHF
j_gene: TRBJ2-7; abundance: -; v_gene: TRBV3-1/TRBV3-2; len: 14; d_gene: TRBD2; CDR3nt: TGTGCCAGCAGCCATAGGTCTAGCGGGTCGGAGCAGTACTTC; CDR3aa: CASSHRSSGSEQYF
j_gene: TRBJ2-3; abundance: -; v_gene: TRBV5-4; len: 14; d_gene: TRBD2; CDR3nt: TGTGCCAGCAGCTTGACTAGCGCTACAGATACGCAGTATTTT; CDR3aa: CASSLTSATDTQYF
j_gene: TRBJ1-4; abundance: -; v_gene: TRBV6-5; len: 14; d_gene: TRBD1; CDR3nt: TGTGCCAGCAGGCCTACAGGGGGGAATGAAAAACTGTTTTTT; CDR3aa: CASRPTGGNEKLFF
j_gene: TRBJ2-1; abundance: -; v_gene: TRBV2; len: 13; d_gene: -; CDR3nt: TGTGCCAGCAATACAGGGATAGGCAATGAGCAGTTCTTC; CDR3aa: CASNTGIGNEQFF
j_gene: TRBJ1-5; abundance: -; v_gene: TRBV7-3; len: 16; d_gene: -; CDR3nt: TGTGCCAGCAGCTTAGTTAGCCGAGATAGCAATCAGCCCCAGCATTTT; CDR3aa: CASSLVSRDSNQPQHF
j_gene: TRBJ1-4; abundance: -; v_gene: TRBV2; len: 11; d_gene: -; CDR3nt: TGTGCCACTCAGATTAATGAAAAACTGTTTTTT; CDR3aa: CATQINEKLFF
j_gene: TRBJ2-4; abundance: -; v_gene: TRBV18; len: 20; d_gene: -; CDR3nt: TGTGCCAGCTCACCGACCGGAATTCGGGAGCGTTTTCTAGCCAAAAACATTCAGTACTTC; CDR3aa: CASSPTGIRERFLAKNIQYF
j_gene: TRBJ2-3; abundance: -; v_gene: TRBV5-1; len: 16; d_gene: TRBD2; CDR3nt: TGCGCCAGCAGACACACTACTAGCGCGAGGGCAGATACGCAGTATTTT; CDR3aa: CASRHTTSARADTQYF
j_gene: TRBJ1-1; abundance: -; v_gene: TRBV27; len: 13; d_gene: -; CDR3nt: TGTGCCAGCAGACCCACAAGGAACACTGAAGCTTTCTTT; CDR3aa: CASRPTRNTEAFF
j_gene: TRBJ2-5; abundance: -; v_gene: TRBV9; len: 16; d_gene: -; CDR3nt: TGTGCCAGCAGCGTAGATGTCTCGGGGTCGGGGGAGACCCAGTACTTC; CDR3aa: CASSVDVSGSGETQYF